This T cell receptor beta chain was documented in a study of blood T cell repertoires in COVID-19. The CDR3 has 16 residues. Germline trimming cut 3 bases from V and 7 bases from J; bases unmatched to any gene: 9. Germline V lookup: CDR1 MNHEY, CDR2 SMNVEV (reference sequence). Assay: immunoSEQ multiplex PCR; the TCRdb copy retains only in-frame clones and omits some. In the table there are 150,000 or so clones, roughly nine tenths of which are singletons. This chain connects TRBV27 to TRBJ1-6; 7 bases line up with TRBD1. This TCR derives from a woman aged 65 to 85 with acute or convalescent COVID-19. Source material: peripheral blood. The CDR3 here is CASSFTGTASNSPLHF. In DNA form, the CDR3 reads TGTGCCAGCAGTTTTACCGGGACAGCTTCCAATTCACCCCTCCACTTT.